This T cell receptor beta chain was sequenced in a study of T cells in localized non-small cell lung cancer. Study-wide points: A median of around 60 of the top 100 tumor clones appeared in adjacent lung, which was paired and uninvolved.

In germline, CDR1 is LNHDA, CDR2 SQIVND (reference sequence). The CDR3 is 12 amino acids. Trimming took 6 bases from V and 11 from J, leaving 14 bases between them. Regarding this clone: Its specificity is unknown.

Sequenced by immunoSEQ multiplex PCR; TCRdb stores in-frame clones only, minus some. The sample lists some 6,000 clones; around 38% were seen once. The chain has TRBV19 and TRBJ2-1, with D possibly being TRBD1 or TRBD2 (5 bases each). This specimen consisted of lung tumor tissue, obtained before any cancer treatment. The receptor comes from a woman aged 40 to 75 with stage II squamous cell lung carcinoma. Here the CDR3 DNA reads TGTGCCAGTAGCCAATGGGGGTATCAGCAGTTCTTC. It translates to CASSQWGYQQFF.